One TCR beta chain is described in this entry. Its specificity is not known. This record comes from a study of CD8 T cells in Susac syndrome. The CDR3 has 16 residues. CD8+ and CD4+ T cells taken from blood had their TCR beta sequenced. General study results and limits: In total CD8+ repertoires, roughly 16 Susac-specific public clones were found, and CD8+ TEMRA repertoires had about 5. The study recognized that the number of individuals in its TCR sequencing and HLA analysis was relatively small.

RNA totalling roughly 0.45 to 1 ug underwent reverse transcription with random hexamers. Coverage of TCR beta CDR3 amplification by immunoSEQ multiplex PCR extended to 54 Vbeta and 13 Jbeta. MiXCR was run by TCRdb on the immunoSEQ multiplex PCR reads, yielding one entry per CDR3 protein. In the table there are about 190,000 distinct CDR3 sequences, around 93% of which are singletons. The chain employs TRBV21-1 and TRBJ1-2; the table's D gene call, TRBD1, was not cross checked with the DNA. TRBV21-1 is termed a pseudogene. The specimen was CD8+ T cells from PBMCs. The source of this sequence is a human donor with Susac syndrome. This chain's CDR3 is CASSRKGQGVEYGYTF. In DNA, the CDR3 is TGTGCCAGCAGCAGAAAAGGACAGGGAGTAGAATATGGCTACACCTTC.